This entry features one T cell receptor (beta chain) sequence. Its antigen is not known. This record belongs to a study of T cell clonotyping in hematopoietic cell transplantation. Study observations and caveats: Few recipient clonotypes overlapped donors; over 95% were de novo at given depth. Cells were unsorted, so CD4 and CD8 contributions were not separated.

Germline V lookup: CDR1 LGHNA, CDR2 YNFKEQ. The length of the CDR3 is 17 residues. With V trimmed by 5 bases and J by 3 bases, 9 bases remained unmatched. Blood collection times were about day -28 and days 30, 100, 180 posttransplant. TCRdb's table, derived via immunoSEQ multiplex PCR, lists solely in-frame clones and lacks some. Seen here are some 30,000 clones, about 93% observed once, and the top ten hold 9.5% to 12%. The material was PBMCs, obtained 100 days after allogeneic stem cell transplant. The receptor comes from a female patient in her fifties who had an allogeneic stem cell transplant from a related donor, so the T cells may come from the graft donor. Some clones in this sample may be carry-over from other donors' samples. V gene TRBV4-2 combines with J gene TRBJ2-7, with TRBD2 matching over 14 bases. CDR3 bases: TGTGCCAGCAGCTACGGGACTAGCGGGGGAAGTGGCTACGAGCAGTACTTC. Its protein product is CASSYGTSGGSGYEQYF.